Presented here are 32 T cell receptor beta chains from one specimen sequenced in a study of tumor-infiltrating lymphocytes in primary liver carcinoma. From approximately 550 ng of total RNA, TCR beta-specific cDNA was reverse-transcribed using a constant-region primer. Employing slightly modified ARM-PCR, three nested multiplex PCR rounds were run, and these gave rise to the TCR beta libraries. The first two PCR rounds used TRBV1-TRBV30 primers with a Cbeta primer, about 9 cycles each. TCRdb independently ran MiXCR on the multiplex PCR reads; one entry per CDR3 protein. The repertoire holds 65,000 to 90,000 distinct CDR3 sequences, with roughly 72% as singletons. Unsorted bulk tissue (about 18-30 mg) underwent RNA and DNA co-extraction. Source material: liver tumor tissue from sampling region 1. Subset in this sample: tumor region T1, superior pole. The receptors originated from a man between 40 and 49 years old with primary liver carcinoma and hepatitis B virus infection.

This clonotype was seen only once. The junction departs from the called germline gene at one end, perhaps through a read error. J is TRBJ2-1 and V is TRBV4-1; 8 bases are a match to TRBD2. This CDR3 spans 16 amino acids. Germline V gene sequence: CDR1 MGHRA, CDR2 YSYEKL. CDR3 nucleotides: TGCACCAGCAGCCAAGAAAGCGGGAGAGAGGGAAATGAGCAGTTCTTC. The encoded protein is CTSSQESGREGNEQFF.

As to this clonotype: Germline is not matched at one junction end, which may reflect a read error. The chain is built from TRBV29-1 and TRBJ2-1; D possibly corresponds to TRBD1 (6 bases). Germline values: CDR1 SQVTM, CDR2 ANQGSEA. The CDR3 is 16 amino acids. CDR3 sequence reads: CSVGGPISDVGNEQFF. CDR3 sequence (DNA): TGCAGCGTTGGGGGGCCCATTAGTGATGTGGGCAATGAGCAATTCTTC.

As to this clonotype: A junction boundary mismatches the germline segment, possibly from a read error. This rearrangement joins TRBV10-2 to TRBJ1-5, with D perhaps TRBD1 (5 bases). This CDR3 region has 14 residues. Germline V gene sequence: CDR1 WSHSY, CDR2 SAAADI. In DNA form, the CDR3 reads TGCACCAGCAGTGAGTCTCGGACAAGGGGGCCCCAGCATTTT. Protein: CTSSESRTRGPQHF.

Worth noting for this clonotype: A much larger clone lies a single base off, so this may be a read error. V usage is TRBV5-1 and J usage is TRBJ1-4; D is uncertain. Looked up from germline, CDR1 is SGHRS and CDR2 is YFSETQ. The CDR3 loop spans 16 amino acids. Written as DNA, the CDR3 is TGCGCCAGCAGTCTGGGATCAACTGCGACTAGTGAAAAACTGTTTTTT. It codes for CASSLGSTATSEKLFF.

About this clonotype: Given a much more abundant clone one base away, this may be a read error. The chain recombines TRBV28 with TRBJ1-2, with D possibly being TRBD1 (5 bases). This CDR3 has 14 amino acids. The germline V gene encodes CDR1 MDHEN and CDR2 SYDVKM. The CDR3 bases are TGTGCCAGCAGAGCGGGAGGGGCAGAGTATGACTACACCTTC. Encoded protein: CASRAGGAEYDYTF.

Regarding this clonotype: A read error may account for a junction end that differs from germline. This chain uses TRBV11-1 with TRBJ2-7, with 8 bases lining up with TRBD1. The CDR3 contains 14 residues. Germline CDR1 and CDR2: SGHAT and FQDESV (reference sequence). The CDR3 loop reads CANSSRTGCNEQNF. The CDR3 coding sequence is TGTGCCAACAGCTCAAGGACAGGGTGCAACGAGCAGAACTTC.

To note about this clonotype: An end of the junction does not agree with germline; a read error may underlie this. The CDR3 reads CGVVYGGSSQETQYF. The CDR3 DNA is TGCGGCGTTGTGTACGGAGGCTCATCTCAAGAGACCCAGTACTTC. The chain joins TRBV29-1 to TRBJ2-5; D possibly corresponds to TRBD2 (5 bases). The CDR3 covers 15 residues. CDR1 and CDR2 from the germline V gene are SQVTM and ANQGSEA. Full variable domain (missing parts from reference TRBV29-1 and TRBJ2-5): SAVISQKPSRDICQRGTSLTIQCQVDSQVTMMFWYRQQPGQSLTLIATANQGSEATYESGFVIDKFPISRPNLTFSTLTVSNMSPEDSSIYLCGVVYGGSSQETQYFGPGTRLLVL.

Comment on this clonotype: The junction differs from germline at one of its ends, possibly a read error. V is TRBV12-3 or TRBV12-4 and J is TRBJ2-1; 12 nucleotides match TRBD2. The CDR3 has 14 residues. This CDR3 is CAFIGLAGLGEHFF. CDR3 coding DNA: TGTGCCTTCATTGGACTAGCGGGGCTTGGTGAGCATTTCTTC.

J is TRBJ1-6 and V is TRBV12-3 or TRBV12-4; TRBD1 aligns across 7 bases. This CDR3 spans 15 amino acids. The CDR3 nucleotides read TGTGGCGGCAGTTCCACGACAGGGTGTAATTCACCCCTCCACTTT. This sequence encodes CGGSSTTGCNSPLHF.

With regard to this clonotype: This may stem from a read error, because a much larger clone lies one nucleotide away. This sequence joins TRBV5-1 and TRBJ2-7; the D is unclear. Germline V gene data show CDR1 as SGHRS and CDR2 as YFSETQ. The CDR3 runs to 14 residues. CDR3 amino acids: CANSLASLAYEQYF. The CDR3 DNA is TGCGCCAACAGCTTGGCGTCCCTGGCCTACGAGCAGTACTTC.

The genes are TRBV29-1 and TRBJ1-4; the match to TRBD1 covers 7 bases. From germline, CDR1 is SQVTM and CDR2 ANQGSEA. The V gene end was trimmed by 4 bases and the J gene end by 9 bases; junction bases not matched to a gene: 11. CDR3 size: 14 residues. The CDR3 loop reads CSVAGTASNKKLFF. The CDR3 DNA reads TGCAGCGTTGCAGGGACAGCAAGCAATAAAAAACTGTTTTTT. The whole variable domain, remainder taken from reference TRBV29-1 and TRBJ1-4, is SAVISQKPSRDICQRGTSLTIQCQVDSQVTMMFWYRQQPGQSLTLIATANQGSEATYESGFVIDKFPISRPNLTFSTLTVSNMSPEDSSIYLCSVAGTASNKKLFFGSGTQLSVL.

Notes on this clonotype: Its ends do not fully match the called genes, so a read error is possible. J is TRBJ1-1 and V is TRBV6-5; possible D gene TRBD1, 5 bases. The CDR3 covers 15 residues. The germline gives CDR1 MNHEY, CDR2 SVGAGI. CDR3 residues: CAGSYARVRAPKAFF. In DNA form, the CDR3 reads TGTGCCGGCAGTTACGCCCGGGTCAGGGCCCCAAAAGCTTTCTTT.

The chain couples TRBV7-3 to TRBJ2-2; D unresolved. Trimming removed 5 bases at V and 0 bases at J, with 7 bases between. CDR1 and CDR2 from the germline V gene are SGHTA and FQGTGA. The CDR3 is 14 amino acids. The CDR3 here is CASSPKTNTGELFF. DNA of the CDR3: TGTGCCAGCAGCCCGAAAACGAACACCGGGGAGCTGTTTTTT.

Points on this clonotype: A read error may be the cause here, since a much bigger clone is one base away. This chain uses TRBV5-1 with TRBJ2-4; 7 bases are a match to TRBD1. The length of the CDR3 is 14 residues. Germline assignment: CDR1 SGHRS and CDR2 YFSETQ. Trimming removed 4 bases from V and 3 bases from J; junction bases left unmatched: 4. This CDR3 is CASSDRDDKNIQYF. The DNA for the CDR3 is TGCGCCAGCAGCGACAGGGATGACAAAAACATTCAGTACTTC.

This clonotype was recorded many times. The gene calls are TRBV30 and TRBJ2-3; 12 bases match TRBD2. J was trimmed by 2 bases and V by 2 bases; bases with no gene match: 5. CDR1 and CDR2 from the germline V gene are GTSNPN and SVGIG (reference sequence). This CDR3 has 16 amino acids. Here the CDR3 DNA reads TGTGCCTGGAGTCGCGGACTAGCGGGGAACACAGATACGCAGTATTTT. The encoded protein is CAWSRGLAGNTDTQYF.

This clonotype was counted a single time. This CDR3 fails to terminate in the conserved phenylalanine or tryptophan, so it likely reflects a read error. J is TRBJ2-7 and V is TRBV12-3 or TRBV12-4; possibly TRBD1 or TRBD2 for D (5 bases each). The V gene lost 9 bases and the J gene lost 0 bases, with 15 bases spanning the gap. CDR3 length: 14 residues. The DNA of the CDR3 is TGTGCCAGACCGTTCGGGACGGTCTCCTACGAGCAGTACCCC. Its protein product is CARPFGTVSYEQYP.

The V and J genes are TRBV20-1 and TRBJ1-1; D possibly corresponds to TRBD1 (5 bases). The CDR3 contains 15 residues. Germline V CDR1 and CDR2: DFQATT, SNEGSKA (reference sequence). The CDR3 DNA reads TGCACTGCCCCAAAAGGGGTCACCATAAGAACTGAAGCTTTCTTT. Translated, it gives CTAPKGVTIRTEAFF.

A few counts support this clonotype. This chain links TRBV28 with TRBJ2-2; TRBD2 aligns across 9 bases. The V gene end was trimmed by 9 bases and the J gene end by 1 base; junction bases not matched to a gene: 6. The CDR3 contains 15 residues. CDR1 is MDHEN and CDR2 is SYDVKM in the germline V gene. This CDR3 is CASALAGVNTGELFF. CDR3 bases: TGTGCCAGTGCTTTAGCGGGAGTGAACACCGGGGAGCTGTTTTTT.

This clonotype has only one observation. A read error is possible here, since a much larger clone lies one base away. This CDR3 fails to terminate in the conserved phenylalanine or tryptophan, so it likely reflects a read error. The V call is TRBV28, the J call TRBJ2-7; 7 positions match TRBD2. In germline, CDR1 is MDHEN, CDR2 SYDVKM. After removal of 6 bases from V and 6 bases from J, the junction contained 5 bases not matched to a gene. CDR3 length: 12 residues. Here the CDR3 reads CASRAGVGEQYL. The DNA of the CDR3 is TGTGCCAGCAGGGCGGGAGTGGGCGAGCAGTACTTA.

Remarks on this clonotype: With a much larger clone just one base away, this may be a read error. The V gene is TRBV28, the J gene TRBJ2-3; tentatively, D is TRBD2 (6 bases). The germline V gene has CDR1 MDHEN and CDR2 SYDVKM. CDR3 length: 14 residues. Trimming removed 6 bases from V and 10 bases from J, with 20 bases in between. The CDR3 reads CASRGLGVMDAQYF. As DNA, the CDR3 is TGTGCCAGCAGGGGACTGGGGGTAATGGATGCGCAGTATTTT.

This clonotype was counted ten times or more. The chain carries TRBV12-3 or TRBV12-4 and TRBJ2-1, with TRBD2 matching 7 bases. Trimming cost V 3 bases and J 9 bases; bases outside gene matches: 2. The CDR3 consists of 12 residues. CDR3 protein: CASSLGLFEQFF. The CDR3 nucleotides read TGTGCCAGCAGTTTGGGACTATTTGAGCAGTTCTTC.

This clonotype was observed a handful of times. The junction departs from the called germline gene at one end, perhaps through a read error. The genes are TRBV30 and TRBJ2-1; D possibly corresponds to TRBD2 (6 bases). This CDR3 region has 14 residues. CDR1 and CDR2 from the germline V gene are GTSNPN and SVGIG (reference sequence). The CDR3 is CTWRRAGRSGEQFF. For the CDR3, the DNA is TGTACCTGGAGACGGGCGGGAAGGTCCGGTGAGCAGTTCTTC.

Concerning this clonotype itself: The junction differs from germline at one of its ends, possibly a read error. The CDR3 DNA reads as TGCGCCAGCAGTATAGGGGACAGGGGCTCCTACGAGGAGTACTTC. Its protein product is CASSIGDRGSYEEYF. The V call is TRBV6-5, the J call TRBJ2-7, with TRBD1 matching 10 bases. The CDR3 consists of 15 residues. The germline V gene has CDR1 MNHEY and CDR2 SVGAGI.

Of note for this clonotype: Relative to the germline gene, one junction end is altered; a read error may explain this. V and J are TRBV4-1 and TRBJ2-7; D is perhaps TRBD2 (6 bases). CDR1 is MGHRA and CDR2 is YSYEKL in the germline V gene. The CDR3 runs 16 residues. The CDR3 nucleotides are TGCGCCAGCAACCAAGAGAGGGCGGGAAGTGACTACGAGCAGTACTTC. Translation: CASNQERAGSDYEQYF.

A note on this clonotype: A read error may produce the germline difference seen at one junction end. CDR3 protein: CASSSRTTNTGDLFF. The CDR3, as DNA: TGTGCCAGCAGCTCTCGGACAACGAACACCGGGGATCTGTTTTTT. The rearrangement links TRBV11-1 to TRBJ2-2; D may match TRBD1 or TRBD2 (5 bases each). CDR3 size: 15 residues. Germline loops: CDR1 SGHAT, CDR2 FQDESV (reference sequence).

With respect to this clonotype: This may be a read error: a much more frequent sequence differs by one nucleotide. V gene TRBV7-9 combines with J gene TRBJ2-7, with D uncertain. Looked up from germline, CDR1 is SEHNR and CDR2 is FQNEAQ (reference sequence). CDR3 size: 15 residues. CDR3 DNA sequence: TGTGCCAGCAGCTTAGAGCCCGGAAGATCCTACGATCAGTACTTC. Protein sequence: CASSLEPGRSYDQYF.

Remarks on this clonotype: At one end, the junction sequence differs from germline, possibly due to a read error. This chain links TRBV10-3 with TRBJ2-1, with TRBD2 as a possible D gene (5 bases). The length of the CDR3 is 13 residues. The germline V gene has CDR1 ENHRY and CDR2 SYGVKD. This chain's CDR3 is CAISEHPEGKQFF. CDR3 nucleotide sequence: TGCGCCATCAGTGAGCACCCCGAGGGTAAGCAGTTCTTC.

In regard to this clonotype: This may arise from a read error, as a much more abundant clone is one base away. This chain joins TRBV28 and TRBJ2-2; D is unresolved. CDR3 length: 14 amino acids. Germline V CDR1 and CDR2: MDHEN, SYDVKM. V gave up 2 bases and J gave up 6 bases, with 10 bases separating them. The CDR3 spells CASSLGIVAGELFF. In DNA, the CDR3 is TGTGCCAGCAGTTTAGGGATCGTGGCCGGGGAGCTGTTTTTT.

Of note for this clonotype: The CDR3 end shows no conserved phenylalanine or tryptophan, and so a read error is likely. The chain uses TRBV11-3 and TRBJ2-1; tentative D call: TRBD2 (6 bases). V was clipped by 8 bases and J by 4 bases, with 18 bases between them. The germline gives CDR1 SGHNT, CDR2 YENEEA. CDR3 length: 15 residues. Here the CDR3 reads CASGHRDGGYNEQFL. In DNA form, the CDR3 reads TGTGCCAGCGGCCACCGGGACGGGGGTTACAATGAGCAGTTCCTC.

Comments on this clonotype: A much bigger clone sits one base away, suggesting this may be a read error. V gene TRBV13 combines with J gene TRBJ2-7, with 12 positions matching TRBD2. The CDR3 totals 16 residues. Germline loops: CDR1 PRHDT, CDR2 FYEKMQ (reference sequence). The chain's CDR3 is CTSSLAGLAGFNEQYF. In DNA, the CDR3 is TGTACCAGCAGCTTGGCTGGACTAGCGGGATTTAACGAGCAGTACTTC.

Regarding this clonotype: Sequence at one end of the junction differs from germline and may be a read error. The rearrangement uses TRBV12-3 or TRBV12-4 and TRBJ2-1; possible D gene TRBD1, 5 bases. CDR3 length: 14 amino acids. CDR3 sequence: CAISPHQGINEQFF. The CDR3, as DNA: TGTGCCATCAGTCCCCATCAGGGTATTAATGAGCAGTTCTTC.

The rearrangement links TRBV20-1 to TRBJ2-7, with a tentative D call TRBD1 (5 bases). The length of the CDR3 is 15 residues. Trimming left V 0 bases short and J 3 bases short, with 15 bases between. Germline V gives CDR1 DFQATT, CDR2 SNEGSKA (reference sequence). CDR3 DNA: TGCAGTGCTAGAGATTTCAGTGCAGGGAACTACGAGCAGTACTTC. Its translation: CSARDFSAGNYEQYF.